This is a list of T cell receptor beta chains from one sample in a study of T cell changes during pregnancy in multiple sclerosis. TCRdb keeps only in-frame clones here, not all; method: immunoSEQ multiplex PCR. Of 15,000 to 20,000 clones in the sample, roughly 89% were seen once. The sample was CD8+ T cells from peripheral blood mononuclear cells, taken in the third trimester of pregnancy. These receptors all come from a female donor in good health, enrolled as a control in a pregnancy study. Both conserved end residues are part of each CDR3. A D gene is named only where the DNA matches it firmly.

d_call	cdr3_length	j_call	v_call	cdr3_nt	cdr3_aa
NA	16	TRBJ2-1	TRBV7-3	TGTGCCAGCAGCTTAGAGGCAGGGGACACAGAAGAGGGGCAGTTCTTC	CASSLEAGDTEEGQFF
NA	14	TRBJ2-2	TRBV13	TGTGCCAGCACCGCGACAGGGAACACCGGGGAGCTGTTTTTT	CASTATGNTGELFF
NA	15	TRBJ2-7	TRBV16	TGTGCCAGCAGCTACAGGGTCGCATTAACCTACGAGCAGTACTTC	CASSYRVALTYEQYF
NA	13	TRBJ1-1	TRBV27	TGTGCCAGCAGTTCGGGTTCGGCCACTGAAGCTTTCTTT	CASSSGSATEAFF
TRBD2	15	TRBJ2-5	TRBV5-1	TGCGCCAGCAGCGAACTAGCGGGGGGGCCGGAGACCCAGTACTTC	CASSELAGGPETQYF
TRBD2	15	TRBJ2-1	TRBV10-2	TGCGCCAGCAGTGGGACTAGCGGGGGGTTAGATGAGCAGTTCTTC	CASSGTSGGLDEQFF
NA	11	TRBJ1-1	TRBV29-1	TGCAGCGTTGTCAGGGCAGCCGAAGCTTTCTTT	CSVVRAAEAFF
NA	15	TRBJ1-2	TRBV4-3	TGCGCCAGCAGCCAAGATGTAACAGAAAGCTATGGCTACACCTTC	CASSQDVTESYGYTF
NA	13	TRBJ2-1	TRBV27	TGTGCCAGCAGTGGTAATGGGCATGATGAGCAGTTCTTC	CASSGNGHDEQFF
TRBD1	14	TRBJ2-7	TRBV4-3	TGCGCCAGCAGCTACCGGGACAGGTTAGGGGAGCAGTACTTC	CASSYRDRLGEQYF
NA	18	TRBJ2-3	TRBV5-8	TGTGCCAGCATCCTGACGAACGGGGGTAAGGAGAGCACAGATACGCAGTATTTT	CASILTNGGKESTDTQYF
TRBD2	16	TRBJ2-5	TRBV7-9	TGTGCCAGCAGCCCGGCTAGCGGGGGCCCCCTGGAGACCCAGTACTTC	CASSPASGGPLETQYF
NA	14	TRBJ2-1	TRBV7-6	TGTGCCAGCAGCTTAGGGGGCGGGGCCACTGAGCAGTTCTTC	CASSLGGGATEQFF